Listed here are 18 T cell receptor beta chains from one sample, sequenced in a study of CD8+ T cells in alopecia areata. Sequencing relied on a cDNA template that was reverse transcribed from extracted RNA. Clones were sequenced by immunoSEQ multiplex PCR, and TCRdb holds only the in-frame ones, with some missing. The table lists roughly 10,000 clones, approximately 59% of them singletons. Peripheral blood and lesional scalp punch biopsies were taken from alopecia areata patients. This material consisted of skin, taken at week 0. All receptors come from a human donor with alopecia areata.

This chain connects TRBV7-2 to TRBJ2-2, with D perhaps TRBD2 (5 bases). Trimming shortened V by 4 bases and J by 7 bases, and 10 bases separated the two germline ends. Germline CDR1 is SGHTA and CDR2 is FQGNSA. This CDR3 contains 13 residues. CDR3: CASSYSAGGELFF. Written as DNA, the CDR3 is TGTGCCAGCAGCTATAGCGCGGGCGGGGAGCTGTTTTTT.

V gene TRBV19 combines with J gene TRBJ1-5, with D uncertain. V was clipped by 7 bases and J by 4 bases, with 17 bases between them. Germline CDR1 reads LNHDA; CDR2 reads SQIVND (reference sequence). This CDR3 has 15 residues. CDR3 sequence (DNA): TGTGCCAGTACTATCGATCCCCTTCGAAATCAGCCCCAGCATTTT. Translation gives CASTIDPLRNQPQHF.

V is TRBV11-2 and J is TRBJ1-1; TRBD1 is a possible D gene (6 bases). Germline CDR1 is SGHAT and CDR2 is FQNNGV. Trimming removed 5 bases from V and 3 bases from J, with 16 bases in between. There are 15 residues in the CDR3. In DNA, the CDR3 is TGTGCCAGCAGCCGCCGGGGGGCAGGGGACACTGAAGCTTTCTTT. Amino acid sequence: CASSRRGAGDTEAFF.

The genes are TRBV7-6 and TRBJ2-2; a weak D match, TRBD2 (7 bases). Germline V gene lookup returns CDR1 SGHVS and CDR2 FNYEAQ. The CDR3 contains 14 residues. Trimming took 2 bases from V and 6 from J, leaving 10 bases between them. The CDR3 bases are TGTGCCAGCAGCTTAAGGGGGGGCGCCGGGGAGCTGTTTTTT. This sequence encodes CASSLRGGAGELFF.

This clone came up a few times. The rearrangement uses TRBV6-5 and TRBJ2-7; the match to TRBD2 covers 9 bases. Trimming at V came to 2 bases and at J to 5 bases, leaving 7 bases not matched to a gene. CDR3 size: 15 residues. Germline V lookup: CDR1 MNHEY, CDR2 SVGAGI. The CDR3 region is CASSYVAGGPHEQYF. DNA of the CDR3: TGTGCCAGCAGTTACGTGGCGGGAGGGCCCCACGAGCAGTACTTC.

This clone was counted between two and nine times. The V call is TRBV19, the J call TRBJ1-5, with 11 bases matching TRBD1. Germline CDR1 LNHDA, CDR2 SQIVND (reference sequence). This CDR3 has 16 residues. The J segment lost 5 bases and the V segment lost 5 bases, leaving 8 bases of the junction unmatched. The CDR3 DNA is TGTGCCAGTAGTCCACGGGACAGGGGGACGCATCAGCCCCAGCATTTT. It encodes CASSPRDRGTHQPQHF.

J is TRBJ2-3 and V is TRBV18; perhaps TRBD2 as D (6 bases). The CDR3 sequence is 15 residues long. Between the trimmed V and J ends, which lost 1 base and 0 bases, there was a span of 8 bases. The germline V gene has CDR1 KGHSH and CDR2 LQKENI. The CDR3 DNA reads TGTGCCAGCTCACCACGGGGAGGTAGCACAGATACGCAGTATTTT. Residues: CASSPRGGSTDTQYF.

By share, this clone ranks as medium-sized. V and J are TRBV5-6 and TRBJ1-5; no clear D gene. Germline V gene lookup returns CDR1 SGHDT and CDR2 YYEEEE. V lost 4 bases and J lost 0, with 17 bases in between. CDR3 length equals 17 residues. The DNA of the CDR3 is TGTGCCAGCAGCCGGACCATTGTGGAGAGTAGCAATCAGCCCCAGCATTTT. Amino acid sequence: CASSRTIVESSNQPQHF.

The J gene is TRBJ1-2, the V gene TRBV5-1, with 10 bases that match TRBD1. The V gene end was trimmed by 0 bases and the J gene end by 5 bases; junction bases not matched to a gene: 1. Germline lookup yields CDR1 SGHRS and CDR2 YFSETQ. The CDR3 is 14 amino acids. The CDR3 here is CASSLGDRGYGYTF. The CDR3 DNA is TGCGCCAGCAGCTTGGGGGACAGGGGATATGGCTACACCTTC.

Only a few counts were recorded for this clone. The rearrangement links TRBV27 to TRBJ2-1; 14 positions agree with TRBD2. Germline CDR1 reads MNHEY; CDR2 reads SMNVEV (reference sequence). After removal of 3 bases from V and 4 bases from J, the junction contained 8 bases not matched to a gene. The CDR3 is 18 residues long. The CDR3, as DNA: TGTGCCAGCAGTTTGACTAGCGGGAGGGCGACGAATTACAATGAGCAGTTCTTC. Translating it yields CASSLTSGRATNYNEQFF.

This chain connects TRBV29-1 to TRBJ1-1; a possible D gene is TRBD1 (6 bases). The CDR3 has 12 amino acids. The germline CDR1 and CDR2 sequences are SQVTM and ANQGSEA. Trimming stripped 8 bases from V and 5 bases from J, with 15 bases between. CDR3 coding DNA: TGCAGCACCAAATCGGGGGCGACTGAAGCTTTCTTT. This codes for CSTKSGATEAFF.

The rearrangement uses TRBV2 and TRBJ2-4; 9 bases are shared with TRBD2. CDR1 is SNHLY and CDR2 is FYNNEI in the germline V gene. J was trimmed by 6 bases and V by 2 bases; bases with no gene match: 8. CDR3 size: 16 residues. For the CDR3, the DNA is TGTGCCAGCAGTGAATTTGGCGGGGGGGCGAGAAACATTCAGTACTTC. Its translation is CASSEFGGGARNIQYF.

The chain employs TRBV7-3 and TRBJ2-3; no clear D. V was trimmed by 5 bases and J by 4 bases, leaving 7 bases between them. From germline, CDR1 is SGHTA and CDR2 FQGTGA. The CDR3 totals 12 residues. CDR3 nucleotide sequence: TGTGCCAGCAGCCCGGACGCAGATACGCAGTATTTT. It codes for CASSPDADTQYF.

The rearrangement links TRBV5-1 to TRBJ2-2; 8 nucleotides match TRBD2. J lost 4 bases, V lost 0 bases, and 14 bases had no gene match. Per germline, CDR1 SGHRS and CDR2 YFSETQ. CDR3 length: 19 residues. CDR3 residues: CASSLARGGGPLVTGELFF. CDR3 nucleotide sequence: TGCGCCAGCAGCTTGGCCCGAGGCGGGGGGCCGTTGGTCACCGGGGAGCTGTTTTTT.

This sequence joins TRBV10-1 and TRBJ2-7; D possibly corresponds to TRBD1 (5 bases). The V end was cut by 5 bases, the J end by 4 bases, with 12 bases between. The CDR3 covers 13 residues. Per germline, CDR1 WNHNN and CDR2 SYGVQD (reference sequence). The DNA of the CDR3 is TGCGCCAGCAGTCCAGGGCGTGCTTACGAGCAGTACTTC. The encoded protein is CASSPGRAYEQYF.

This clone was found a few times. Written as DNA, the CDR3 is TGTGCCAGCAGCCGGGTGAGAAACAATGAGCAGTTCTTC. Its translation is CASSRVRNNEQFF. This chain connects TRBV7-2 to TRBJ2-1; D gene uncertain. The ends were cut back, 5 bases at V and 5 bases at J, with 10 bases in the middle. The CDR3 is made up of 13 amino acids. Germline CDR1 reads SGHTA; CDR2 reads FQGNSA.

This chain links TRBV27 with TRBJ1-6; D not resolved. The CDR3 runs to 17 residues. V shed 2 bases and J shed 3 bases, with 14 bases lying between them. Germline V CDR1 and CDR2: MNHEY, SMNVEV (reference sequence). This chain's CDR3 is CASSLGPSFDYNSPLHF. The CDR3 bases are TGTGCCAGCAGTTTAGGGCCATCCTTCGACTATAATTCACCCCTCCACTTT.

This chain joins TRBV5-1 and TRBJ2-7, with 7 bases aligning to TRBD2. The CDR3 totals 18 residues. V was clipped by 1 base and J by 3 bases; unmatched bases: 16. Looked up from germline, CDR1 is SGHRS and CDR2 is YFSETQ. The CDR3 loop reads CASSLYGGGLAVYYEQYF. CDR3 DNA: TGCGCCAGCAGCTTGTACGGGGGAGGGCTAGCGGTTTACTACGAGCAGTACTTC.